The clone carrying this T cell receptor (beta chain) was detected only once. What it binds is not known. The source of the sample is a study of T cell responses to AZD1222 COVID-19 vaccine. Findings of the study overall: The study found vaccine-associated CD4 TCRs spanning spike, dominant at 160-218 and 743-854.

V lost 0 bases, J lost 8 bases, and 5 bases stayed unmatched. The CDR3 totals 16 residues. CDR1 and CDR2 from the germline V gene are LNHDA and SQIVND (reference sequence). The table came from immunoSEQ multiplex PCR; TCRdb's copy has only in-frame clones and leaves some out. The data contain 150,000 to 200,000 clones, roughly 92% of them singletons. The source is an adult in good health. The genes are TRBV19 and TRBJ1-5, with 12 bases that match TRBD1. Sequenced here: peripheral blood, sampled on day 0 of AZD1222 vaccination. CDR3 nucleotides: TGTGCCAGTAGTATAGATATGGGACAGGGGGCAAAGCCCCAGCATTTT. It is translated as CASSIDMGQGAKPQHF.